This T cell receptor (beta chain) was recovered during a study of early T cells in non-severe SARS-CoV-2 infection. Study-level information: RNA in bulk from unsorted whole blood was sequenced, and chains were unpaired.

As part of library construction, unique molecular identifiers were attached to individual cDNA molecules. TCRdb used MiXCR to reprocess the 5' RACE reads, holding one entry per CDR3 protein. The sample lists tens of thousands of distinct CDR3 sequences; around 4.5% were seen once. There are a few counts of this clonotype. This clonotype was sampled from an adult who was a healthcare worker with PCR-confirmed SARS-CoV-2 infection or an uninfected control (not recorded which). Sequencing was performed on whole blood.

The CDR3 bases are TGTGCCAGCTCACCGGGACAGGGAAGACCGAGGCCCTATGGCTACACCTTC. Residues: CASSPGQGRPRPYGYTF. V is TRBV18 and J is TRBJ1-2; the match to TRBD1 covers 9 bases. Germline V gives CDR1 KGHSH, CDR2 LQKENI. The CDR3 totals 17 residues. With 3 bases clipped from V and 4 bases from J, the junction kept 12 bases outside the gene matches.